The text below deals with one TCR beta chain. V lost 6 bases to trimming and J lost 3 bases, with 12 bases between them. Looked up from germline, CDR1 is MNHEY and CDR2 is SMNVEV (reference sequence). The CDR3 is 15 amino acids. Original handling: How many nucleated cells were present was estimated from reference gene primer amplification. The assay was immunoSEQ multiplex PCR, and TCRdb's table has in-frame clones only and misses some. V and J calls and clone size follow that table, whereas D and trimming were derived from the DNA. The profile shows some 250,000 clones, around four fifths of them singletons. The data belong to a study of blood T cell repertoires in COVID-19. Study summary: The origin of the acute and convalescent COVID-19 samples was the United States, Italy and Spain. Sources were T cells, B-cell-depleted T cells, or PBMCs; the material itself was cDNA or gDNA.

Source material: peripheral blood. The TCR originated in a man under 40 who had recovered from COVID-19. The V gene is TRBV27, the J gene TRBJ1-6; D is possibly TRBD1 (6 bases). The CDR3 bases are TGTGCCAGCAGGCGACGGACAGACTATAATTCACCCCTCCACTTT. It is translated as CASRRRTDYNSPLHF.